This passage covers 17 T cell receptor beta chains from one sample sequenced in a study of blood T cell repertoires in COVID-19. TCRdb's copy holds only in-frame clones and misses some; the assay was immunoSEQ multiplex PCR. The table lists hundreds of thousands of clones, 90% of them singletons. Sequenced sample: PBMCs or T cells enriched from blood (not recorded which). Receptor source: a woman aged 18 to 35 with acute COVID-19.

This clone was detected only a few times. The chain is built from TRBV9 and TRBJ2-1; D possibly corresponds to TRBD1 (7 bases). CDR1 is SGDLS and CDR2 is YYNGEE in the germline V gene. The V end lost 1 base, the J end lost 4 bases, and 12 bases lay between the germline ends. The CDR3 length is 15 residues. The CDR3 DNA follows: TGTGCCAGCAGCGTAAGGCAGGGGGGATACAATGAGCAGTTCTTC. It encodes CASSVRQGGYNEQFF.

J is TRBJ2-2 and V is TRBV10-1, with a tentative D call TRBD1 (5 bases). Trimming left V 3 bases short and J 5 bases short, with 7 bases between. CDR3 length: 13 amino acids. CDR1 and CDR2 (germline): WNHNN, SYGVQD (reference sequence). In nucleotides, the CDR3 is TGCGCCAGCAGTGATCAGGGAACCGGGGAGCTGTTTTTT. Its translation is CASSDQGTGELFF.

This clone was picked up one time. The chain uses TRBV7-9 and TRBJ2-2, with D possibly being TRBD1 (6 bases). The V and J ends lost 3 bases and 0 bases respectively, with 11 bases between them. The germline gives CDR1 SEHNR, CDR2 FQNEAQ (reference sequence). The CDR3 spans 16 residues. Written as DNA, the CDR3 is TGTGCCAGCAGCTTTACAACAGGGACGAACACCGGGGAGCTGTTTTTT. Protein sequence: CASSFTTGTNTGELFF.

The gene calls are TRBV3-1 (or the pseudogene TRBV3-2) and TRBJ1-2; a possible D gene is TRBD1 (6 bases). The CDR3 runs 14 residues. Deletions cut 2 bases from V and 0 bases from J, with 7 bases between. Germline V lookup: CDR1 LGHDT, CDR2 YNNKEL (reference sequence). CDR3 residues: CASSQTGPNYGYTF. The CDR3 DNA follows: TGTGCCAGCAGCCAAACAGGGCCTAACTATGGCTACACCTTC.

The chain is built from TRBV27 and TRBJ2-2; D is ambiguous. There are 15 residues in the CDR3. Deletions cut 1 base from V and 8 bases from J, with 14 bases between. CDR1 MNHEY and CDR2 SMNVEV come from the germline V gene (reference sequence). The CDR3 loop is CASSLFEAANGELFF. The CDR3 nucleotides are TGTGCCAGCAGTTTATTCGAGGCAGCGAATGGGGAGCTGTTTTTT.

V and J are TRBV6-1 and TRBJ1-1; tentative D call: TRBD1 (5 bases). Germline CDR1 reads MNHNS; CDR2 reads SASEGT. The CDR3 has 13 amino acids. V was shortened by 0 bases and J by 6 bases, with 8 bases between the two germline ends. The CDR3 loop is CASSEARVSEAFF. For the CDR3, the DNA is TGTGCCAGCAGTGAAGCCAGGGTCTCTGAAGCTTTCTTT.

This chain joins TRBV4-2 and TRBJ2-7; 7 nucleotides match TRBD2. The V gene end was trimmed by 1 base and the J gene end by 0 bases; junction bases not matched to a gene: 3. CDR1 LGHNA and CDR2 YNFKEQ come from the germline V gene. The CDR3 covers 15 residues. This chain's CDR3 is CASSQGGGSSYEQYF. As DNA, the CDR3 is TGTGCCAGCAGCCAAGGGGGCGGGAGCTCCTACGAGCAGTACTTC.

The chain uses TRBV18 and TRBJ2-1, with a weak D call TRBD2 (6 bases). The CDR3 contains 15 residues. V dropped 0 bases and J dropped 8 bases, with 14 bases sitting between them. Germline lookup yields CDR1 KGHSH and CDR2 LQKENI. This CDR3 is CASSPPGPPGDEQFF. The CDR3 DNA reads TGTGCCAGCTCACCACCGGGGCCCCCGGGGGATGAGCAGTTCTTC.

The rearrangement links TRBV4-2 to TRBJ1-3, with D possibly TRBD1 on 5 matching bases. Germline-derived CDR1 and CDR2 are LGHNA and YNFKEQ. V was clipped by 1 base and J by 3 bases, with 13 bases between them. The CDR3 consists of 16 residues. The CDR3 spells CASSQARGGIGNTIYF. CDR3 bases: TGTGCCAGCAGCCAAGCAAGGGGAGGGATTGGAAACACCATATATTTT.

The V call is TRBV6-5, the J call TRBJ2-3; D possibly corresponds to TRBD2 (6 bases). V was clipped by 2 bases and J by 5 bases, with 17 bases between them. Germline V lookup: CDR1 MNHEY, CDR2 SVGAGI. The CDR3 extends over 16 amino acids. The CDR3 DNA reads TGTGCCAGCAGTTACGGTAGCGGAGCCGGGGTAGATACGCAGTATTTT. Residues: CASSYGSGAGVDTQYF.

The V call is TRBV7-9, the J call TRBJ1-5; D is unresolved. This CDR3 is built from 13 residues. V lost 1 base and J lost 4, with 5 bases in between. Germline CDR1 is SEHNR and CDR2 is FQNEAQ (reference sequence). CDR3 in amino acids: CASSLESNQPQHF. CDR3 in DNA: TGTGCCAGCAGCTTAGAGAGTAATCAGCCCCAGCATTTT.

The V and J genes are TRBV27 and TRBJ2-7; D remains unclear. Trimming took off 1 base at V and 1 base at J, with 8 bases between the two ends. The germline gives CDR1 MNHEY, CDR2 SMNVEV (reference sequence). There are 14 residues in the CDR3. The CDR3 reads CASSLFGPSYEQYF. For the CDR3, the DNA is TGTGCCAGCAGTTTATTCGGTCCATCCTACGAGCAGTACTTC.

This clone has just one count. V is TRBV5-1 and J is TRBJ2-7, with D hard to call. Germline CDR1 SGHRS, CDR2 YFSETQ. The CDR3 spans 13 residues. The ends were cut back, 5 bases at V and 3 bases at J, with 12 bases in the middle. CDR3 in amino acids: CASRSAQNYEQYF. The CDR3 coding sequence is TGCGCCAGCAGGTCAGCGCAAAACTACGAGCAGTACTTC.

The chain recombines TRBV4-1 with TRBJ1-3; D gene ambiguous. The V gene's germline CDR1 is MGHRA and CDR2 YSYEKL. The V gene lost 2 bases and the J gene lost 0 bases, with 11 bases spanning the gap. The CDR3 is 16 residues long. In DNA, the CDR3 is TGCGCCAGCAGCCAAATTAGCCTGAGCTCTGGAAACACCATATATTTT. It yields the protein CASSQISLSSGNTIYF.

The V gene is TRBV27, the J gene TRBJ1-6; 7 bases are a match to TRBD1. CDR3 length equals 19 residues. V shed 2 bases and J 3 bases; nucleotides not matched to a gene: 13. From germline, CDR1 is MNHEY and CDR2 SMNVEV (reference sequence). The CDR3 nucleotides are TGTGCCAGCAGTTTACCTAACGGGACAGCGGTGATCTATAATTCACCCCTCCACTTT. Translated: CASSLPNGTAVIYNSPLHF.

The V call is TRBV19, the J call TRBJ1-5, with TRBD1 identical over 8 bases. V gave up 2 bases and J gave up 2 bases; unmatched junction bases: 11. Germline assignment: CDR1 LNHDA and CDR2 SQIVND (reference sequence). The CDR3 has 18 amino acids. Here the CDR3 reads CASSIFWSGGRGNQPQHF. The DNA of the CDR3 is TGTGCCAGTAGTATATTTTGGTCAGGGGGCCGGGGCAATCAGCCCCAGCATTTT. Complete variable domain (other parts from reference TRBV19 and TRBJ1-5): DGGITQSPKYLFRKEGQNVTLSCEQNLNHDAMYWYRQDPGQGLRLIYYSQIVNDFQKGDIAEGYSVSREKKESFPLTVTSAQKNPTAFYLCASSIFWSGGRGNQPQHFGDGTRLSIL.

The rearrangement joins TRBV6-4 to TRBJ2-7, with 9 bases fitting TRBD2. Germline CDR1 is MRHNA and CDR2 is SNTAGT. CDR3 size: 15 residues. Germline trimming cut 3 bases from V and 3 bases from J; bases unmatched to any gene: 6. The CDR3 DNA sequence: TGTGCCAGCAGTGAGAGGGCGGGAGGGTTCTACGAGCAGTACTTC. Protein: CASSERAGGFYEQYF.